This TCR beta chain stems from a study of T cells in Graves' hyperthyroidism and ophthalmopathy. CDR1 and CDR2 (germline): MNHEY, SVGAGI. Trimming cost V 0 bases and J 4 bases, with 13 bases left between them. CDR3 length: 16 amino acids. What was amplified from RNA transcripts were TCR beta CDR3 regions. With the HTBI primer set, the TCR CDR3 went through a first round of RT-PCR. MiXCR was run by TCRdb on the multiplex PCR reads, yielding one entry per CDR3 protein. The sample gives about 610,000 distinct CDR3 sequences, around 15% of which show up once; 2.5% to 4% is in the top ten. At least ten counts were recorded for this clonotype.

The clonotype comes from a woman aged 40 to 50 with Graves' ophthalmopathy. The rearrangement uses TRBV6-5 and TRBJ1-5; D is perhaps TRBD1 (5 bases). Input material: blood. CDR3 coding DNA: TGTGCCAGCAGTTACTCGAGGGCAGGGCCTAATCAGCCCCAGCATTTT. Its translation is CASSYSRAGPNQPQHF.